Listed here are 18 T cell receptor beta chains from one sample, sequenced in a study of siplizumab effects on memory and regulatory T cells. Method: immunoSEQ multiplex PCR; TCRdb's copy keeps in-frame clones and lacks some. The sample holds roughly 100,000 clones, 85% to 95% seen once. The material sequenced was CD4+ T cells sorted from blood. The receptors shown here come from a human donor in good health.

The chain combines TRBV5-1 with TRBJ2-3; weak D call: TRBD1 (6 bases). Germline loops: CDR1 SGHRS, CDR2 YFSETQ. The germline V and J ends were trimmed by 2 bases and 0 bases, with 10 bases remaining between them. This CDR3 spans 15 amino acids. CDR3 bases: TGCGCCAGCAGCTTACGGACAGTTAGCACAGATACGCAGTATTTT. This codes for CASSLRTVSTDTQYF. The full variable domain, rest sourced from reference TRBV5-1 and TRBJ2-3, is KAGVTQTPRYLIKTRGQQVTLSCSPISGHRSVSWYQQTPGQGLQFLFEYFSETQRNKGNFPGRFSGRQFSNSRSEMNVSTLELGDSALYLCASSLRTVSTDTQYFGPGTRLTVL.

The V call is TRBV7-9, the J call TRBJ1-5; the D is unclear. The germline gives CDR1 SEHNR, CDR2 FQNEAQ (reference sequence). V shed 1 base and J shed 0 bases, with 7 bases lying between them. CDR3 size: 15 residues. The CDR3 here is CASSLGLGSNQPQHF. DNA for the CDR3: TGTGCCAGCAGCTTAGGATTGGGTAGCAATCAGCCCCAGCATTTT.

The gene calls are TRBV9 and TRBJ2-1, with TRBD2 matching over 10 bases. CDR1 and CDR2 (germline): SGDLS, YYNGEE. This CDR3 comprises 15 residues. V lost 0 bases, J lost 12 bases, and 9 bases stayed unmatched. The CDR3 region has the DNA TGTGCCAGCAGCGTAGGGAGCGGGGGGGCCGAGGGGCAGTTCTTC. Protein product: CASSVGSGGAEGQFF.

CDR3 protein: CASSLSEGSQPQHF. CDR3 DNA sequence: TGTGCCAGCAGCCTATCTGAAGGGTCTCAGCCCCAGCATTTT. J is TRBJ1-5 and V is TRBV9; D gene uncertain. This CDR3 spans 14 amino acids. The V end lost 4 bases, the J end lost 6 bases, and 14 bases lay between the germline ends. CDR1 is SGDLS and CDR2 is YYNGEE in the germline V gene.

In regard to this clone: The sample holds other DNA sequences that translate to the same CDR3. The gene calls are TRBV18 and TRBJ2-7; D is perhaps TRBD1 or TRBD2 (5 bases each). Germline loops: CDR1 KGHSH, CDR2 LQKENI. The CDR3 is made up of 14 amino acids. Trimming removed 3 bases at V and 2 bases at J, with 11 bases between. Here the CDR3 reads CASSPRRGPYEQYF. The CDR3 bases are TGTGCCAGCTCACCCCGCCGGGGACCCTACGAGCAGTACTTC.

The chain employs TRBV7-2 and TRBJ2-3, with 14 bases that match TRBD2. CDR1 and CDR2 (germline): SGHTA, FQGNSA. The CDR3 loop spans 17 amino acids. V trimming: 5 bases; J trimming: 5 bases; junction bases outside the gene matches: 9. CDR3 sequence reads: CASSRLTSGGAIDTQYF. The CDR3, as DNA: TGTGCCAGCAGCAGGTTGACTAGCGGGGGGGCCATAGATACGCAGTATTTT.

The V and J genes are TRBV13 and TRBJ2-5, with 7 nucleotides matching TRBD2. V shed 6 bases, J shed 2 bases, and the junction held 15 bases outside the gene matches. The CDR3 length is 17 residues. Germline V lookup: CDR1 PRHDT, CDR2 FYEKMQ (reference sequence). CDR3 sequence: CASRSPFGGGRQETQYF. The CDR3 region has the DNA TGTGCCAGCAGGTCGCCGTTTGGCGGGGGACGGCAAGAGACCCAGTACTTC.

The J gene is TRBJ1-2, the V gene TRBV5-6, with TRBD1 matching 7 bases. The trim removed 1 base at V and 4 bases at J, leaving 13 bases unmatched. The CDR3 sequence is 17 residues long. Germline loops: CDR1 SGHDT, CDR2 YYEEEE. CDR3 protein: CASSLYPPTGRVYGYTF. DNA of the CDR3: TGTGCCAGCAGCTTGTACCCCCCGACAGGGCGCGTCTATGGCTACACCTTC.

The chain joins TRBV7-2 to TRBJ2-7; D perhaps matches TRBD1 (6 bases). Trimming removed 6 bases from V and 0 bases from J, with 12 bases in between. The germline V gene encodes CDR1 SGHTA and CDR2 FQGNSA. CDR3 length equals 14 residues. CDR3 loop: CASRMTGSSYEQYF. DNA for the CDR3: TGTGCCAGCAGGATGACAGGAAGCTCCTACGAGCAGTACTTC.

This chain links TRBV19 with TRBJ2-5, with D hard to call. This CDR3 spans 13 amino acids. The V end lost 4 bases, the J end lost 7 bases, and 13 bases lay between the germline ends. The V gene's germline CDR1 is LNHDA and CDR2 SQIVND (reference sequence). CDR3: CASSSRTPWTQYF. CDR3 nucleotide sequence: TGTGCCAGTAGTAGCCGGACCCCATGGACCCAGTACTTC.

The chain couples TRBV5-1 to TRBJ2-7, with 7 bases identical to TRBD2. The CDR3 sequence is 15 residues long. J gave up 0 bases and V 4 bases, and 7 bases lay outside the gene matches. From germline, CDR1 is SGHRS and CDR2 YFSETQ. For the CDR3, the DNA is TGCGCCAGCAGCATGGGGACTACCTACTCCTACGAGCAGTACTTC. It encodes CASSMGTTYSYEQYF.

The chain couples TRBV6-5 to TRBJ1-2; D is unresolved. Germline lookup yields CDR1 MNHEY and CDR2 SVGAGI. The CDR3 runs 14 residues. V was clipped by 4 bases and J by 8 bases, with 17 bases between them. This chain's CDR3 is CASSSLRSAGGYTF. The CDR3 bases are TGTGCCAGCAGTTCCTTAAGATCGGCTGGCGGCTACACCTTC.

The chain employs TRBV7-2 and TRBJ2-7, with D possibly being TRBD1 (6 bases). The CDR3 sequence is 16 residues long. V lost 5 bases to trimming and J lost 3 bases, with 20 bases between them. In germline, CDR1 is SGHTA, CDR2 FQGNSA. The CDR3 nucleotides are TGTGCCAGCAGCAGCCGAAAGGACAGTTATAACTACGAGCAGTACTTC. Translation gives CASSSRKDSYNYEQYF.

The chain uses TRBV29-1 and TRBJ2-3; D is undetermined. V was clipped by 0 bases and J by 0 bases, with 13 bases between them. The CDR3 runs to 16 residues. Germline CDR1 and CDR2: SQVTM and ANQGSEA. The CDR3 region is CSVEDRYKTSTDTQYF. The CDR3 nucleotides are TGCAGCGTTGAAGATCGCTACAAAACTAGCACAGATACGCAGTATTTT.

V usage is TRBV5-8 and J usage is TRBJ1-6, with D uncertain. The CDR3 runs 16 residues. Trimming removed 4 bases at V and 10 bases at J, with 21 bases between. Germline loops: CDR1 SGHTS, CDR2 YDEGEE. CDR3 DNA: TGTGCCAGCAGCCCCCGGCGGTCCAGTGCCAAATCACCCCTCCACTTT. This gives the protein CASSPRRSSAKSPLHF.

The rearrangement joins TRBV5-1 to TRBJ2-5; D call uncertain. Germline lookup yields CDR1 SGHRS and CDR2 YFSETQ. The CDR3 sequence is 13 residues long. The ends were cut back, 2 bases at V and 5 bases at J, with 10 bases in the middle. The CDR3 DNA sequence: TGCGCCAGCAGCTTACTCGAAGCGGAGACCCAGTACTTC. This sequence encodes CASSLLEAETQYF.

The chain uses TRBV11-2 and TRBJ1-5; TRBD1 might be the D (6 bases). The germline V gene encodes CDR1 SGHAT and CDR2 FQNNGV. V gave up 5 bases and J gave up 7 bases, with 18 bases separating them. The CDR3 extends over 15 amino acids. The CDR3 loop is CASSQTGSINQPQHF. The CDR3 DNA sequence: TGTGCCAGCAGCCAGACAGGATCAATTAACCAGCCCCAGCATTTT.

J is TRBJ1-2 and V is TRBV28, with 7 bases lining up with TRBD1. This CDR3 spans 13 amino acids. V was clipped by 3 bases and J by 4 bases; unmatched bases: 2. Per germline, CDR1 MDHEN and CDR2 SYDVKM. In nucleotides, the CDR3 is TGTGCCAGCAGTTTGACAGGGCGCTATGGCTACACCTTC. Amino acid sequence: CASSLTGRYGYTF.